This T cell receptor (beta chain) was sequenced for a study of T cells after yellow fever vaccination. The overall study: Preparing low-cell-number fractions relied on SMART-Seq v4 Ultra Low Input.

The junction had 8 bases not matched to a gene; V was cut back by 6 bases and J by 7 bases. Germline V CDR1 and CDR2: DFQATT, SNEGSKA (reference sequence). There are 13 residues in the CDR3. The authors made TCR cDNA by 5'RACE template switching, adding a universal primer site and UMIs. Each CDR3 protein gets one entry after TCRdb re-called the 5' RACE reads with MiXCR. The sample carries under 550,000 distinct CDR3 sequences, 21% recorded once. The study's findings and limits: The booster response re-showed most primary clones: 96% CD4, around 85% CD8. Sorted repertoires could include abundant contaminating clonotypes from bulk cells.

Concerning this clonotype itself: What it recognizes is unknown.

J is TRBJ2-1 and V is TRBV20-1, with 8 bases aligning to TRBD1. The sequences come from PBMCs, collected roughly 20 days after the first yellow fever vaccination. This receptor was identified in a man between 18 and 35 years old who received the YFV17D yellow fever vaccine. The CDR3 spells CSATDREPNEQFF. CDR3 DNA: TGCAGTGCCACGGACAGGGAGCCAAATGAGCAGTTCTTC.